This TCR beta chain was observed in a study of blood T cell repertoires in COVID-19. Background on the study: From the United States, Italy and Spain came samples of acute and convalescent COVID-19. From T cells, B-cell-depleted T cells, or PBMCs came the material, which was cDNA or gDNA.

This CDR3 has 16 amino acids. Germline CDR1 reads SGHRS; CDR2 reads YFSETQ. As handled by the study authors: How many nucleated cells were present was estimated from reference gene primer amplification. Data came from immunoSEQ multiplex PCR; TCRdb stores just in-frame clones and leaves some out. V and J calls and clone size come straight from that table; D and trimming were deduced from the DNA. The repertoire holds about 150,000 clones, with 80% to 90% as singletons. As to this clone: One junction end disagrees with the germline gene, perhaps due to a read error.

This sequence originates from a woman between 40 and 55 years old with acute or convalescent COVID-19. This sequence joins TRBV5-1 and TRBJ2-2; 11 nucleotides align to TRBD2. The specimen was peripheral blood. CDR3 amino acids: CASSLGLAGNTGELFF. Here the CDR3 DNA reads TGCGCCAGCAGCTTGGGACTAGCGGGGAACACGGGGGAGCTGTTTTTT.